The 16 T cell receptor beta chains listed next were all sequenced from one sample in a study of shared clonotypes between healthy human individuals. Generated by immunoSEQ multiplex PCR, the TCRdb table keeps only in-frame clones and is missing some. Among under 130,000 clones listed, 67% were seen once. Sequencing used memory CD8+ T cells sorted from blood. The subset was: CD45RO+ cells pooled with CCR7-negative TemRA cells. These receptors all come from a woman under 40 in good health.

At least ten counts were recorded for this clone. One junction end does not reproduce the germline sequence, and a read error may be involved. The V call is TRBV5-3, the J call TRBJ2-7; TRBD2 is a possible D gene (7 bases). TRBV5-3 carries the ORF label, with uncertain function. The CDR3 runs 15 residues. This CDR3 reads CASSFFGGLGYEQYF. Written as DNA, the CDR3 is TGTGCCAGCAGCTTTTTCGGGGGGCTGGGATACGAGCAGTACTTC.

The chain has TRBV28 and TRBJ1-4, with D unclear. CDR3 size: 13 residues. The V end was cut by 2 bases, the J end by 5 bases, with 6 bases between. Looked up from germline, CDR1 is MDHEN and CDR2 is SYDVKM. As DNA, the CDR3 is TGTGCCAGCAGTTTACTCCTAAATGAAAAACTGTTTTTT. It codes for CASSLLLNEKLFF. Based on the CDR3 plus reference TRBV28 and TRBJ1-4, the full variable domain is DVKVTQSSRYLVKRTGEKVFLECVQDMDHENMFWYRQDPGLGLRLIYFSYDVKMKEKGDIPEGYSVSREKKERFSLILESASTNQTSMYLCASSLLLNEKLFFGSGTQLSVL.

This clone was observed many times. V is TRBV5-1 and J is TRBJ1-1; D is undetermined. Germline CDR1 reads SGHRS; CDR2 reads YFSETQ. The ends were cut back, 3 bases at V and 2 bases at J, with 8 bases in the middle. CDR3 size: 13 residues. The CDR3 is CASSSSPNTEAFF. CDR3 sequence (DNA): TGCGCCAGCAGCTCGTCGCCCAACACTGAAGCTTTCTTT. Using reference TRBV5-1 and TRBJ1-1 for the parts outside the CDR3, the full variable domain is KAGVTQTPRYLIKTRGQQVTLSCSPISGHRSVSWYQQTPGQGLQFLFEYFSETQRNKGNFPGRFSGRQFSNSRSEMNVSTLELGDSALYLCASSSSPNTEAFFGQGTRLTVV.

The chain joins TRBV11-2 to TRBJ1-4; D is possibly TRBD1 (5 bases). The CDR3 sequence is 15 residues long. The ends were cut back, 2 bases at V and 14 bases at J, with 21 bases in the middle. Germline V gene sequence: CDR1 SGHAT, CDR2 FQNNGV. CDR3 in amino acids: CASSLSTRDGDRLFF. The CDR3 DNA is TGTGCCAGCAGCTTATCCACCCGGGACGGCGATCGGCTGTTTTTT.

The J gene is TRBJ1-5, the V gene TRBV2; D is unresolved. The ends were cut back, 2 bases at V and 3 bases at J, with 14 bases in the middle. The germline CDR1 and CDR2 sequences are SNHLY and FYNNEI. The CDR3 runs to 16 residues. The CDR3 nucleotides read TGTGCCAGCAGTGAACTTCCAGTCCTCCTCAATCAGCCCCAGCATTTT. It translates to CASSELPVLLNQPQHF.

This clone was counted between two and nine times. The V call is TRBV19, the J call TRBJ1-1, with 7 bases that match TRBD1. The trim removed 3 bases at V and 0 bases at J, leaving 19 bases unmatched. This CDR3 comprises 20 residues. Germline assignment: CDR1 LNHDA and CDR2 SQIVND (reference sequence). Here the CDR3 DNA reads TGTGCCAGTAGTATCACCTTCGCGGTCACAGGGGACAACGTGAACACTGAAGCTTTCTTT. It encodes CASSITFAVTGDNVNTEAFF.

The gene calls are TRBV12-5 and TRBJ1-2; unclear D gene. In germline, CDR1 is LGHNT, CDR2 FRNRAP. The CDR3 extends over 12 amino acids. V lost 6 bases and J 2 bases, leaving 7 bases between the germline ends. CDR3: CASGLWNYGYTF. DNA for the CDR3: TGTGCTAGTGGGCTTTGGAACTATGGCTACACCTTC.

J is TRBJ2-3 and V is TRBV7-9; no definite D call. The germline V gene has CDR1 SEHNR and CDR2 FQNEAQ (reference sequence). The CDR3 runs 13 residues. Trimming removed 1 base at V and 4 bases at J, with 6 bases between. This CDR3 is CASSLEWADTQYF. CDR3 coding DNA: TGTGCCAGCAGCTTAGAATGGGCAGATACGCAGTATTTT. Full variable domain (missing parts from reference TRBV7-9 and TRBJ2-3): DTGVSQNPRHKITKRGQNVTFRCDPISEHNRLYWYRQTLGQGPEFLTYFQNEAQLEKSRLLSDRFSAERPKGSFSTLEIQRTEQGDSAMYLCASSLEWADTQYFGPGTRLTVL.

This rearrangement joins TRBV4-1 to TRBJ2-3; 7 bases map to TRBD1. Losses at the gene ends were 4 bases for V and 4 bases for J; bases not matched to a gene: 11. The CDR3 has 16 amino acids. Germline V gives CDR1 MGHRA, CDR2 YSYEKL. DNA for the CDR3: TGCGCCAGCAGCCTCTCCGGGACAGCCAATTCAGATACGCAGTATTTT. Its protein product is CASSLSGTANSDTQYF.

This clone was observed a handful of times. This chain links TRBV11-3 with TRBJ2-5; TRBD1 might be the D (5 bases). CDR1 is SGHNT and CDR2 is YENEEA in the germline V gene. The CDR3 has 16 amino acids. Trimming pared 4 bases from V and 3 bases from J, leaving 18 bases between. For the CDR3, the DNA is TGTGCCAGCAGCTCAGGTTCCCTCACCAGGGAAGAGACCCAGTACTTC. Translation: CASSSGSLTREETQYF.

V gene TRBV28 combines with J gene TRBJ1-4; TRBD1 might be the D (5 bases). CDR1 and CDR2 (germline): MDHEN, SYDVKM. V was shortened by 5 bases and J by 5 bases, with 12 bases between the two germline ends. This CDR3 is built from 14 residues. DNA of the CDR3: TGTGCCAGCAGTGCCGGGACTGTAAATGAAAAACTGTTTTTT. This gives the protein CASSAGTVNEKLFF.

V is TRBV6-4 and J is TRBJ2-3; TRBD2 matches at 11 bases. This CDR3 has 15 residues. J was trimmed by 5 bases and V by 5 bases; bases with no gene match: 6. The germline V gene has CDR1 MRHNA and CDR2 SNTAGT. In DNA, the CDR3 is TGTGCCAGCAGTAGACTAGCGGGACATGAAGATACGCAGTATTTT. Protein product: CASSRLAGHEDTQYF.

Many counts were recorded for this clone. In DNA form, the CDR3 reads TGTGCCACCAGCAGAGATAGAGGAAACGCGAACACCGGGGAGCTGTTTTTT. Its protein product is CATSRDRGNANTGELFF. The J gene is TRBJ2-2, the V gene TRBV15; D remains unclear. Germline-derived CDR1 and CDR2 are LNHNV and YYDKDF (reference sequence). The CDR3 consists of 17 residues. V was pared by 0 bases and J by 0 bases, with 11 bases between.

The V gene is TRBV6-5, the J gene TRBJ2-7; TRBD1 or TRBD2 may be the D gene (5 bases each). Trimming shortened V by 5 bases and J by 5 bases, and 13 bases separated the two germline ends. CDR3 length: 13 amino acids. Looked up from germline, CDR1 is MNHEY and CDR2 is SVGAGI. The CDR3 bases are TGTGCCAGCAGTCAGGGCCACGGGGACGAGCAGTACTTC. This encodes CASSQGHGDEQYF.

This clone came up many times. The chain joins TRBV28 to TRBJ2-7, with unresolved D. The CDR3 spans 16 residues. Germline values: CDR1 MDHEN, CDR2 SYDVKM. With 7 bases removed from V and 5 bases from J, the gap between germline ends came to 24 bases. The CDR3 here is CASTRPLTAEVHEQYF. The CDR3, as DNA: TGTGCCAGCACCAGACCCTTGACGGCAGAGGTCCACGAGCAGTACTTC.

CDR3 amino acids: CASSVRYGDTQYF. CDR3 sequence (DNA): TGTGCCAGCAGCGTCCGTTATGGCGATACGCAGTATTTT. The rearrangement links TRBV2 to TRBJ2-3; D is unclear. The CDR3 is 13 residues long. In germline, CDR1 is SNHLY, CDR2 FYNNEI. V lost 6 bases and J lost 6, with 13 bases in between.